The next 5 T cell receptor beta chains were all read from a single sample in a study of cytomegalovirus exposure and HLA in healthy donors (dated by TCRdb to 2015 to 2018). Library creation used the immunoSEQ multiplex PCR assay. The multiplex PCR relied on a mix of 60 forward primers for TCR Vbeta segments and 13 reverse primers for TCR Jbeta segments. TCRdb stores this immuneACCESS table with in-frame sequences only. Part of the clones is absent; in the studies checked, under half of the shortfall reflects unresolved V genes, and no reason is known for the rest. The sample table lists roughly 130,000 clones, 70% to 75% of them with a count of one. The ten most abundant clones make up roughly 2% of the sample. Specimen: PBMCs. These TCRs come from a woman between 40 and 55 years old in good health and CMV-seropositive.

This clone occurred a few times. The J gene is TRBJ2-7, the V gene TRBV7-2; TRBD1 matches 8 bases. CDR3 length: 14 amino acids. The junction had 5 bases not matched to a gene; V was cut back by 5 bases and J by 2 bases. Germline CDR1 SGHTA, CDR2 FQGNSA. The CDR3 loop is CASSLQGAAYEQYF. CDR3 nucleotides: TGTGCCAGCAGCCTGCAGGGGGCTGCCTACGAGCAGTACTTC.

V gene TRBV7-8 combines with J gene TRBJ2-5, with 16 bases that match TRBD2. CDR1 and CDR2 (germline): SGHVS, FQNEAQ. CDR3 size: 16 residues. V was pared by 5 bases and J by 9 bases, with 9 bases of the junction left unmatched. CDR3: CASSPSVGTSGRAQYF. CDR3 sequence (DNA): TGTGCCAGCAGCCCTTCGGTGGGGACTAGCGGGAGGGCCCAGTACTTC.

This rearrangement joins TRBV5-4 to TRBJ2-1; 9 bases are shared with TRBD2. Germline assignment: CDR1 SGHNT and CDR2 YYREEE (reference sequence). The CDR3 covers 16 residues. With V trimmed by 3 bases and J by 9 bases, 13 bases remained unmatched. The CDR3 is CASSSPSGALVGEQFF. The CDR3 DNA reads TGTGCCAGCAGCTCACCTAGCGGGGCTTTGGTGGGTGAGCAGTTCTTC.

The chain is built from TRBV6-5 and TRBJ2-5; 8 bases are shared with TRBD2. CDR3 length equals 16 residues. V trimming: 2 bases; J trimming: 5 bases; junction bases outside the gene matches: 10. CDR1 and CDR2 (germline): MNHEY, SVGAGI. This CDR3 is CASSYEGLGKGETQYF. CDR3 sequence (DNA): TGTGCCAGCAGTTACGAGGGACTAGGTAAAGGGGAGACCCAGTACTTC.

The rearrangement links TRBV2 to TRBJ1-5, with TRBD1 as a possible D gene (5 bases). CDR1 is SNHLY, CDR2 FYNNEI, per germline. This CDR3 has 15 amino acids. Between the trimmed V and J ends, which lost 5 bases and 0 bases, there was a span of 11 bases. The chain's CDR3 is CASSPQGISNQPQHF. Written as DNA, the CDR3 is TGTGCCAGCAGTCCCCAGGGCATTAGCAATCAGCCCCAGCATTTT. Looking up the rest from reference TRBV2 and TRBJ1-5 gives the full variable domain: EPEVTQTPSHQVTQMGQEVILRCVPISNHLYFYWYRQILGQKVEFLVSFYNNEISEKSEIFDDQFSVERPDGSNFTLKIRSTKLEDSAMYFCASSPQGISNQPQHFGDGTRLSIL.